The next 4 T cell receptor beta chains were all read from a single sample in a study of graft-versus-host responses after intestinal transplantation. Measured with immunoSEQ multiplex PCR; TCRdb has only the in-frame clones, and not every one. The sample shows more than 100,000 clones, about 95% of them seen only once. Their specific antigens are unknown. Sequencing used unstimulated CD8+ T cells sorted from spleen or lymph node cells, obtained before intestinal transplant. The receptors stem from a human donor who received an intestinal transplant.

V is TRBV12-5 and J is TRBJ2-1; 13 positions agree with TRBD2. The CDR3 covers 17 residues. After removal of 6 bases from V and 0 bases from J, the junction contained 5 bases not matched to a gene. CDR1 and CDR2 (germline): LGHNT, FRNRAP. The CDR3 spells CASGTGLAGDSYNEQFF. The CDR3 DNA reads as TGTGCTAGTGGAACTGGACTAGCGGGAGACTCCTACAATGAGCAGTTCTTC. Complete variable domain (other parts from reference TRBV12-5 and TRBJ2-1): DARVTQTPRHKVTEMGQEVTMRCQPILGHNTVFWYRQTMMQGLELLAYFRNRAPLDDSGMPKDRFSAEMPDATLATLKIQPSEPRDSAVYFCASGTGLAGDSYNEQFFGPGTRLTVL.

This clone was recorded once. This chain uses TRBV28 with TRBJ2-3; 9 bases are a match to TRBD2. The V segment lost 6 bases and the J segment 2 bases; nucleotides outside the gene matches: 6. Germline lookup yields CDR1 MDHEN and CDR2 SYDVKM. This CDR3 has 15 residues. The CDR3 nucleotides are TGTGCCAGCAGCCCTAGCGGGACAAACACAGATACGCAGTATTTT. Protein sequence: CASSPSGTNTDTQYF.

This clone was seen only once. This chain uses TRBV5-4 with TRBJ1-5, with D possibly TRBD1 on 6 matching bases. Germline assignment: CDR1 SGHNT and CDR2 YYREEE (reference sequence). V gave up 2 bases and J gave up 0 bases, with 15 bases separating them. The CDR3 runs to 17 residues. CDR3 sequence (DNA): TGTGCCAGCAGCTTTATACCCCCGGGACATAGCAATCAGCCCCAGCATTTT. It is translated as CASSFIPPGHSNQPQHF. Full variable domain (remainder filled in from reference TRBV5-4 and TRBJ1-5): ETGVTQSPTHLIKTRGQQVTLRCSSQSGHNTVSWYQQALGQGPQFIFQYYREEENGRGNFPPRFSGLQFPNYSSELNVNALELDDSALYLCASSFIPPGHSNQPQHFGDGTRLSIL.

The V gene is TRBV12-5, the J gene TRBJ2-2; TRBD2 aligns across 8 bases. Germline loops: CDR1 LGHNT, CDR2 FRNRAP. V gave up 0 bases and J gave up 2 bases; unmatched junction bases: 2. This CDR3 region has 16 residues. CDR3 loop: CASGLVLAENTGELFF. In DNA form, the CDR3 reads TGTGCTAGTGGTTTGGTACTAGCGGAAAACACCGGGGAGCTGTTTTTT.